Listed below are T cell receptor beta chains from one sample, sequenced in a study of blood T cell repertoires in COVID-19. The table came from immunoSEQ multiplex PCR; TCRdb's copy has only in-frame clones and leaves some out. This table holds around 100,000 clones, roughly 84% found once. Sequenced sample: peripheral blood. The receptor set was obtained from a woman in her sixties or seventies who had recovered from COVID-19. Both conserved end residues are part of each CDR3. The D gene is left open where the match is weak. Clone size appears in some rows only: once, few, many, or a class for an expanded clone.

d_call	j_call	cdr3_length	clone_size	v_call	cdr3_aa	cdr3_nt
-	TRBJ1-5	14	once	TRBV28	CASSLGQGRQPQHF	TGTGCCAGCAGTTTAGGGCAGGGCAGGCAGCCCCAGCATTTT
TRBD2	TRBJ2-5	16	few	TRBV5-6	CASSLGGTSVGETQYF	TGTGCCAGCAGCTTGGGGGGGACTAGCGTTGGAGAGACCCAGTACTTC
-	TRBJ1-1	14	-	TRBV6-5	CASIWGPLNTEAFF	TGTGCCAGCATATGGGGGCCGCTGAACACTGAAGCTTTCTTT
-	TRBJ2-3	16	-	TRBV5-8	CASSKWGPSGTDTQYF	TGTGCCAGCAGTAAATGGGGGCCTTCTGGCACAGATACGCAGTATTTT
TRBD1	TRBJ1-1	16	-	TRBV2	CASNPGQGLYGLRAFF	TGTGCCAGCAATCCCGGACAGGGCCTATACGGGCTAAGGGCTTTCTTT
TRBD1	TRBJ2-1	13	-	TRBV6-1	CASTDRGASEQFF	TGTGCCAGCACCGACAGGGGTGCGAGTGAGCAGTTCTTC
-	TRBJ2-1	12	-	TRBV19	CASSIRVNEQFF	TGTGCCAGTAGTATCCGTGTCAATGAGCAGTTCTTC
-	TRBJ2-5	13	-	TRBV11-3	CASSFEGGTGAHF	TGTGCCAGCAGCTTCGAGGGGGGGACAGGCGCACACTTC
-	TRBJ1-1	13	-	TRBV27	CASSFRGGTEAFF	TGTGCCAGCAGTTTTCGGGGAGGCACTGAAGCTTTCTTT
-	TRBJ2-7	14	-	TRBV28	CASSPTDNSYEQYF	TGTGCCAGCAGTCCGACCGACAACTCCTACGAGCAGTACTTC
-	TRBJ1-1	15	-	TRBV4-3	CASSQVHRVHTEAFF	TGCGCCAGCAGCCAAGTCCACAGGGTCCACACTGAAGCTTTCTTT
TRBD2	TRBJ2-1	16	-	TRBV7-2	CASSLGGLAGDNEQFF	TGTGCCAGCAGCTTAGGGGGACTAGCGGGGGACAATGAGCAGTTCTTC
-	TRBJ1-3	16	-	TRBV5-1	CASSLSGLRAGNTIYF	TGCGCCAGCAGCCTGAGTGGCCTCCGGGCTGGAAACACCATATATTTT
-	TRBJ2-1	13	-	TRBV5-5	CASQYVPYNEQFF	TGTGCCAGCCAGTACGTCCCCTACAATGAGCAGTTCTTC
TRBD1	TRBJ1-4	15	-	TRBV28	CASSSNTGVREKLFF	TGTGCCAGCAGTTCTAATACAGGGGTACGGGAAAAACTGTTTTTT
TRBD1	TRBJ2-2	14	-	TRBV27	CASSSHTGQGKLFF	TGTGCCAGCAGTTCTCACACAGGACAGGGAAAGCTGTTTTTT
-	TRBJ1-5	14	-	TRBV30	CAWSLGGARQPQHF	TGTGCCTGGAGTCTTGGGGGGGCGCGGCAGCCCCAGCATTTT
-	TRBJ1-3	15	-	TRBV7-6	CASSLGGGFGNTIYF	TGTGCCAGCAGCTTGGGCGGGGGCTTCGGAAACACCATATATTTT
-	TRBJ1-6	13	once	TRBV12-3/TRBV12-4	CASSFERNSPLHF	TGTGCCAGCAGTTTTGAGCGTAATTCACCCCTCCACTTT
-	TRBJ1-2	13	-	TRBV7-9	CASSFGGVAGYTF	TGTGCCAGCAGCTTCGGTGGAGTAGCTGGCTACACCTTC
-	TRBJ1-3	17	once	TRBV5-1	CASSLAGGRNSGNTIYF	TGCGCCAGCAGCTTGGCCGGGGGTCGGAACTCTGGAAACACCATATATTTT
-	TRBJ2-3	15	-	TRBV4-3	CASSLGGGRGDTQYF	TGCGCCAGCAGCCTAGGAGGGGGCCGGGGAGATACGCAGTATTTT
-	TRBJ1-4	12	-	TRBV28	CASSQQREKLFF	TGTGCCAGCAGCCAGCAGAGGGAAAAACTGTTTTTT
TRBD1	TRBJ1-2	15	-	TRBV3-1/TRBV3-2	CASSHPGTAYYGYTF	TGTGCCAGCAGCCACCCCGGGACAGCATATTATGGCTACACCTTC
TRBD1	TRBJ2-7	15	-	TRBV19	CASSTPGQGAHEQYF	TGTGCCAGTAGTACGCCGGGACAGGGGGCCCACGAGCAGTACTTC
TRBD1	TRBJ1-1	16	-	TRBV6-2/TRBV6-3	CASSLPGQGRVTEAFF	TGTGCCAGCAGTCTACCGGGACAGGGCCGGGTCACTGAAGCTTTCTTT
-	TRBJ2-5	14	-	TRBV5-6	CASSSARHGETQYF	TGTGCCAGCAGCTCAGCCCGCCACGGGGAGACCCAGTACTTC
TRBD2	TRBJ2-7	13	-	TRBV30	CAWKGLATYEQYF	TGTGCCTGGAAGGGACTAGCGACCTACGAGCAGTACTTC
TRBD2	TRBJ2-2	15	-	TRBV2	CASSDRGGSYGELFF	TGTGCCAGCAGTGATCGGGGCGGGAGCTACGGGGAGCTGTTTTTT
-	TRBJ2-3	12	-	TRBV3-1/TRBV3-2	CASSPGGDTQYF	TGTGCCAGCAGCCCCGGGGGAGATACGCAGTATTTT
TRBD2	TRBJ2-7	13	-	TRBV11-2	CASSFASGYEQYF	TGTGCCAGCAGCTTCGCTAGCGGGTACGAGCAGTACTTC
TRBD2	TRBJ2-7	17	-	TRBV11-2	CASSLLAGPRSSYEQYF	TGTGCCAGCAGCCTTCTAGCGGGCCCGCGAAGCTCCTACGAGCAGTACTTC
TRBD1	TRBJ1-3	17	few	TRBV7-6	CASSLDPRGYSGNTIYF	TGTGCCAGCAGCTTAGATCCCAGGGGGTACTCTGGAAACACCATATATTTT
-	TRBJ2-3	15	-	TRBV7-2	CASSLMARSTDTQYF	TGTGCCAGCAGCTTAATGGCAAGAAGCACAGATACGCAGTATTTT
TRBD1	TRBJ2-7	13	-	TRBV19	CASSIGTGYEQYF	TGTGCCAGTAGTATAGGGACAGGTTACGAGCAGTACTTC
TRBD2	TRBJ2-3	18	once	TRBV7-9	CASSPGLAGVVSTDTQYF	TGTGCCAGCAGCCCCGGACTAGCGGGAGTGGTTAGCACAGATACGCAGTATTTT
-	TRBJ2-5	15	once	TRBV5-1	CASSLWGAPQETQYF	TGCGCCAGCAGCTTATGGGGAGCCCCCCAAGAGACCCAGTACTTC
TRBD2	TRBJ2-7	14	-	TRBV7-9	CASSSGLATYEQYF	TGTGCCAGCAGCTCCGGACTAGCGACCTACGAGCAGTACTTC
-	TRBJ2-3	13	-	TRBV6-6	CASSYPGTDTQYF	TGTGCCAGCAGTTACCCCGGCACAGATACGCAGTATTTT
TRBD1	TRBJ1-1	18	-	TRBV24-1	CATSSLLSDRGGGTEAFF	TGTGCCACCAGTTCACTCTTATCGGACAGGGGCGGAGGTACTGAAGCTTTCTTT
TRBD1	TRBJ2-7	16	-	TRBV27	CASSLIMGQGAYEQYF	TGTGCCAGCAGTTTAATTATGGGACAGGGCGCCTACGAGCAGTACTTC
TRBD2	TRBJ2-5	15	-	TRBV7-7	CASSPTFGRGETQYF	TGTGCTAGCAGCCCTACGTTCGGGAGGGGGGAGACCCAGTACTTC
-	TRBJ1-6	13	-	TRBV12-3/TRBV12-4	CASGTERDSPLHF	TGTGCCAGCGGAACAGAGCGGGATTCACCCCTCCACTTT
-	TRBJ2-7	14	-	TRBV30	CAWGWTESSYEQYF	TGTGCCTGGGGGTGGACAGAGAGCTCCTACGAGCAGTACTTC
-	TRBJ1-2	14	-	TRBV6-5	CASSSPDRSYGYTF	TGTGCCAGCAGTTCCCCCGACAGAAGCTATGGCTACACCTTC
-	TRBJ1-6	13	-	TRBV9	CASSLRLNSPLHF	TGTGCCAGCAGCCTACGACTGAATTCACCCCTCCACTTT
-	TRBJ2-7	15	-	TRBV7-2	CASSLGSGAPYEQYF	TGTGCCAGCAGCTTAGGGTCAGGGGCACCCTACGAGCAGTACTTC
TRBD2	TRBJ2-1	17	once	TRBV7-2	CASSPGAGGKSYNEQFF	TGTGCCAGCAGCCCTGGGGCGGGAGGGAAATCCTACAATGAGCAGTTCTTC
-	TRBJ2-7	13	-	TRBV9	CASSVVGGSEQYF	TGTGCCAGCAGCGTAGTGGGGGGTTCCGAGCAGTACTTC
TRBD1	TRBJ1-3	16	-	TRBV27	CASSPIRGTGRNTIYF	TGTGCCAGCAGTCCCATCCGCGGGACAGGGAGAAACACCATATATTTT
-	TRBJ1-6	13	-	TRBV9	CASSQGPSAPLHF	TGTGCCAGCAGCCAGGGTCCGTCGGCACCCCTCCACTTT